This is a list of T cell receptor beta chains from one sample in a study of blood T cell repertoires in COVID-19. Generated by immunoSEQ multiplex PCR, the TCRdb table keeps only in-frame clones and is missing some. The table lists 250,000 to 300,000 clones, around 86% of them singletons. Sequencing was carried out using peripheral blood. All receptors come from a woman in her forties who had recovered from COVID-19. The conserved cysteine and the conserved F or W are not part of the CDR3 here.

j_call v_call cdr3_aa
TRBJ1-1 TRBV6-1 ATSPPF
TRBJ2-1 TRBV6-1 ASSEGSSSGDYNEQF
TRBJ1-6 TRBV19 ASRDRGLWNSPLH
TRBJ2-5 TRBV5-1 ASSLGTNQETQY
TRBJ2-1 TRBV3-1/TRBV3-2 ASSRGASGVRGQF
TRBJ2-3 TRBV7-9 ASSSRGSGGPLDTQY
TRBJ1-1 TRBV30 AWSWGGKNTEAF
TRBJ2-5 TRBV2 ASSWTGGETQY
TRBJ2-7 TRBV19 ASSIREYAYEQY
TRBJ1-5 TRBV27 ASSLFSGGGNQPQH
TRBJ1-6 TRBV7-9 ASSFLANSPLH
TRBJ2-3 TRBV5-4 ASSLVGGGTDTQY
TRBJ2-2 TRBV7-3 ASSFASGGPNTGELF
TRBJ2-3 TRBV5-1 ASRRGLASPSTDTQY
TRBJ2-5 TRBV5-1 ASSLPTGQGQETQY
TRBJ2-6 TRBV18 ASSTTGVGANVLT
TRBJ1-2 TRBV18 ASSLRDRNYGYT
TRBJ2-3 TRBV7-8 ASTMTLPGTQY
TRBJ1-4 TRBV5-5 ASSLDRDGRKLF
TRBJ1-3 TRBV29-1 SVAAFNGNTIY
TRBJ2-1 TRBV7-3 ASSLTRGDEQF
TRBJ1-3 TRBV5-1 ASSPDVSGNTIY
TRBJ2-5 TRBV19 ASRRPGLAGGRQY
TRBJ2-3 TRBV4-3 ASSRLAISTDTQY
TRBJ1-2 TRBV4-3 ASSYRTGEGNGYT
TRBJ2-7 TRBV7-2 ASSLVGRGPHEQY
TRBJ2-3 TRBV18 ASTPGHFTDTQY
TRBJ1-2 TRBV19 ASSKGGSRGYT
TRBJ2-7 TRBV29-1 SVFPTGSYEQY
TRBJ2-1 TRBV4-3 ASSQFASGAYNEQF
TRBJ2-7 TRBV7-2 ASSRLDTVPTYEQY
TRBJ1-1 TRBV9 ASSVEGGVNTEAF
TRBJ2-7 TRBV5-5 ASSLDAGPTASYEQY
TRBJ1-5 TRBV27 ASSIQGAWQPQH
TRBJ1-1 TRBV6-5 ASSYGGHLRAF
TRBJ2-1 TRBV7-9 ASSLYISSYNEQF
TRBJ1-5 TRBV6-2/TRBV6-3 ASSYSKGDYNQPQH
TRBJ2-1 TRBV4-3 ASSQDLSGTSGKF
TRBJ2-7 TRBV6-5 ASSYLSGSYEQY
TRBJ2-7 TRBV28 ASSFGTSGGLEQY
TRBJ1-3 TRBV2 ASSAQGNGNTIY
TRBJ1-2 TRBV5-8 ASSPRGASTNYGYT
TRBJ1-5 TRBV30 AWNQDRGLNQPQH
TRBJ1-2 TRBV7-9 ASTTSTRVSGGYT
TRBJ1-6 TRBV25-1 ASSEGGQGTNSPLH
TRBJ2-7 TRBV5-5 ASSLAGGEQY
TRBJ2-1 TRBV10-2 ASRDRVIKINEQF
TRBJ1-3 TRBV7-6 ASSPTAGNTIY
TRBJ1-1 TRBV11-2 ASTPPQGTEAF